Each of the 7 T cell receptor beta chains below was sequenced from the same sample in a study of blood T cells in healthy people across ages. Using a J-beta primer mix together with a sample-barcoded 5' primer, a second PCR was run for about 6 to 12 cycles. In TCRdb, the 5' RACE reads were re-called with MiXCR into one record per CDR3 protein. The sample contains around 670,000 distinct CDR3 sequences, approximately 30% of which appear only once. Input material: blood. Receptors were obtained from a woman of 80 years or more in good health.

The gene calls are TRBV3-1 and TRBJ1-1; TRBD1 matches at 7 bases. The CDR3 extends over 17 amino acids. Losses at the gene ends were 0 bases for V and 4 bases for J; bases not matched to a gene: 11. Per the germline V gene, CDR1 is LGHDT and CDR2 is YNNKEL (reference sequence). CDR3 amino acids: CASSQDEGARGATEAFF. The CDR3 DNA reads as TGTGCCAGCAGCCAAGATGAGGGGGCAAGGGGAGCCACTGAAGCTTTCTTT.

In its sample, this clonotype was seen many times. This chain connects TRBV20-1 to TRBJ1-2; D might be TRBD1 (5 bases). Deletions cut 0 bases from V and 2 bases from J, with 7 bases between. The CDR3 is 13 residues long. Per germline, CDR1 DFQATT and CDR2 SNEGSKA (reference sequence). DNA for the CDR3: TGCAGTGCTAGAGAGCCAGGGAACTATGGCTACACCTTC. Translating it yields CSAREPGNYGYTF.

The chain couples TRBV28 to TRBJ1-2; unclear D gene. Trimming stripped 6 bases from V and 5 bases from J, with 13 bases between. This CDR3 is built from 13 residues. Looked up from germline, CDR1 is MDHEN and CDR2 is SYDVKM. In DNA, the CDR3 is TGTGCCAGCAGCCCCGTGACGCGATATGGCTACACCTTC. Residues: CASSPVTRYGYTF.

This clonotype was detected ten times or more. This chain connects TRBV20-1 to TRBJ2-3; 10 bases align to TRBD2. The CDR3 is 16 amino acids. V shed 6 bases and J 0 bases; nucleotides not matched to a gene: 9. The germline V gene encodes CDR1 DFQATT and CDR2 SNEGSKA (reference sequence). The CDR3 protein is CSAQAVSGGSTDTQYF. The DNA of the CDR3 is TGCAGTGCGCAGGCGGTTAGCGGGGGGAGCACAGATACGCAGTATTTT.

The CDR3, as DNA: TGTGCCAGCAGCTCCCCCGACCTAGCGGTTAGCCGCTACAATGAGCAGTTCTTC. This encodes CASSSPDLAVSRYNEQFF. The chain combines TRBV7-2 with TRBJ2-1; 7 bases agree with TRBD2. The germline CDR1 and CDR2 sequences are SGHTA and FQGNSA. The CDR3 covers 18 residues. J lost 3 bases, V lost 4 bases, and 15 bases had no gene match.

This clonotype was seen repeatedly, ten times or more. This may be a read error: a much more frequent sequence differs by one nucleotide. The chain joins TRBV9 to TRBJ1-6; a weak D match, TRBD1 (6 bases). Germline V CDR1 and CDR2: SGDLS, YYNGEE. The CDR3 is 15 amino acids. The CDR3 nucleotides read TGTGCCAGCAGAGGGGGGCGAGCGGAGAATTCACCCCCCCACTTT. Amino acids: CASRGGRAENSPPHF.

This clonotype occurred a few times. The chain recombines TRBV6-6 with TRBJ2-2, with 7 bases that match TRBD2. CDR3 length: 16 residues. Unmatched junction bases numbered 7, after V lost 2 bases and J lost 4 bases. Per germline, CDR1 MNHNY and CDR2 SVGAGI (reference sequence). DNA for the CDR3: TGTGCCAGCAGTTACATAAGCGGGGCTCCCACCGGGGAGCTGTTTTTT. As protein: CASSYISGAPTGELFF.